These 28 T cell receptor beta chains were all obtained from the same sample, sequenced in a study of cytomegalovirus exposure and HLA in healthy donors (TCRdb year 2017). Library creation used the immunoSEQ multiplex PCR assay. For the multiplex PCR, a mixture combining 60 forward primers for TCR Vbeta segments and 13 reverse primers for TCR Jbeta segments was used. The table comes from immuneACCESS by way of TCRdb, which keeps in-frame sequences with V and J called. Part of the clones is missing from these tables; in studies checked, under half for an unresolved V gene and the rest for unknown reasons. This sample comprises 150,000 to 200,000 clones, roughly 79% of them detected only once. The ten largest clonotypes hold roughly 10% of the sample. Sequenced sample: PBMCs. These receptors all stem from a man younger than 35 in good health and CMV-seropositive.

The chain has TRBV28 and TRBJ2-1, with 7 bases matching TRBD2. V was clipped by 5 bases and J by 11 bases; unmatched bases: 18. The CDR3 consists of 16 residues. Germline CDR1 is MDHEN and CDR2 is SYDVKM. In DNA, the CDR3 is TGTGCCAGCAGTATACTTTTAGCGGGTGAGCGACAGCAGCAGTTCTTC. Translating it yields CASSILLAGERQQQFF.

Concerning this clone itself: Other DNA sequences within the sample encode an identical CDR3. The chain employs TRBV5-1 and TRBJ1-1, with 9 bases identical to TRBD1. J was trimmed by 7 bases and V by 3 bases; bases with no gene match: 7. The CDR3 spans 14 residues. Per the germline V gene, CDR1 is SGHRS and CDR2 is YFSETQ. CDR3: CASSSTGTGSEAFF. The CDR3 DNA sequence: TGCGCCAGCAGCTCGACCGGGACAGGGAGTGAAGCTTTCTTT. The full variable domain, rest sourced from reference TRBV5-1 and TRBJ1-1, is KAGVTQTPRYLIKTRGQQVTLSCSPISGHRSVSWYQQTPGQGLQFLFEYFSETQRNKGNFPGRFSGRQFSNSRSEMNVSTLELGDSALYLCASSSTGTGSEAFFGQGTRLTVV.

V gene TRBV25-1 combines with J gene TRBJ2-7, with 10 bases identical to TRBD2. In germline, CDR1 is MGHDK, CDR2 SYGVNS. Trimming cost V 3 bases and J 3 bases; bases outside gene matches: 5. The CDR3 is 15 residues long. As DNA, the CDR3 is TGTGCCAGCAGTGATTCTGCTAGCGGGGGCTACGAGCAGTACTTC. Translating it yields CASSDSASGGYEQYF.

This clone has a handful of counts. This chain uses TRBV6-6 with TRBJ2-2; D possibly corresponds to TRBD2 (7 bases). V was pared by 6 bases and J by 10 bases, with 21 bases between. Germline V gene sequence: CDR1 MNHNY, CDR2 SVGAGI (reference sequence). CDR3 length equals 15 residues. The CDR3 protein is CASSASGGAFVELFF. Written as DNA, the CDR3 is TGTGCCAGCAGCGCTAGTGGGGGGGCTTTCGTGGAGCTGTTTTTT.

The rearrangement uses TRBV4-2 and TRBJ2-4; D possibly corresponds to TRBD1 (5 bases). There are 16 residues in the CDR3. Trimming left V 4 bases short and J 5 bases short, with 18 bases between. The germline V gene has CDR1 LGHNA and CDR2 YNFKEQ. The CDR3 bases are TGTGCCAGCAGCCGACCTTATGGGGCGGCCGAAAACATTCAGTACTTC. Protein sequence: CASSRPYGAAENIQYF.

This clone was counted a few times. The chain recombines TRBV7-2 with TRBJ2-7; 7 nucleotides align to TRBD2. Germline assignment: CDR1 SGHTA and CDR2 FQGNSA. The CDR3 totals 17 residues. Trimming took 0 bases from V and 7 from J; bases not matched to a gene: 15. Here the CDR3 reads CASSLALFGRALGEQYF. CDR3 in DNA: TGTGCCAGCAGCTTAGCTTTGTTTGGGAGGGCCCTGGGGGAGCAGTACTTC.

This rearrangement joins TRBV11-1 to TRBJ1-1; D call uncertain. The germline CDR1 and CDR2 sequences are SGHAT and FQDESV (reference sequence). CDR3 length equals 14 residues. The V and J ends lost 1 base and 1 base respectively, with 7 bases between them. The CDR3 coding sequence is TGTGCCAGCAGCTTAGTGCGTGCGAACACTGAAGCTTTCTTT. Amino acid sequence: CASSLVRANTEAFF.

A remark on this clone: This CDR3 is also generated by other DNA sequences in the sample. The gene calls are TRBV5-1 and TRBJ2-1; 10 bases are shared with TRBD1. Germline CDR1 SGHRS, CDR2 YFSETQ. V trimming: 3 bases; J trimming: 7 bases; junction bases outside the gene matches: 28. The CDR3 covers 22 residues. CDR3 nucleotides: TGCGCCAGCAGCTCCCCAATGGACAAGGACAGGGGGAGTGGGGGGCCTTATAATGAGCAGTTCTTC. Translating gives CASSSPMDKDRGSGGPYNEQFF.

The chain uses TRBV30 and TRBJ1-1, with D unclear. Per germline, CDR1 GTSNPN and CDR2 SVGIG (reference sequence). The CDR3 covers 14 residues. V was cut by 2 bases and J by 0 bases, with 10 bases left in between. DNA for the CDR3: TGTGCCTGGAGTAACACAGTCATGAACACTGAAGCTTTCTTT. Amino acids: CAWSNTVMNTEAFF.

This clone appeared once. CDR3: CASSLTGRDQPQHF. The CDR3 DNA follows: TGTGCCAGCAGCTTGACGGGTCGAGATCAGCCCCAGCATTTT. This chain uses TRBV7-9 with TRBJ1-5; D not certain. This CDR3 spans 14 amino acids. Germline CDR1 reads SEHNR; CDR2 reads FQNEAQ (reference sequence). Between the trimmed V and J ends, which lost 3 bases and 5 bases, there was a span of 11 bases.

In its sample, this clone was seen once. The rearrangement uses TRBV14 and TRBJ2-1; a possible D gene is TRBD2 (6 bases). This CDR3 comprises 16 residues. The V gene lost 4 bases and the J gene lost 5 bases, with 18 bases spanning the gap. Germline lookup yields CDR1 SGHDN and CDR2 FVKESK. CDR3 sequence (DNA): TGTGCCAGCAGCCCGGGTGTGGGACTGACGCACAATGAGCAGTTCTTC. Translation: CASSPGVGLTHNEQFF.

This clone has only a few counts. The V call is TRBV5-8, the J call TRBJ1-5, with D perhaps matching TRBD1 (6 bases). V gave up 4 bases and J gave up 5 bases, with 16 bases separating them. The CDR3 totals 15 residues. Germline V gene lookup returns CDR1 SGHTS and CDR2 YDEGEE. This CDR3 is CASSNEGGLYQPQHF. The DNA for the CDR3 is TGTGCCAGCAGCAACGAGGGGGGGTTGTATCAGCCCCAGCATTTT. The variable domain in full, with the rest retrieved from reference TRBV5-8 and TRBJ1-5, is EAGVTQSPTHLIKTRGQQATLRCSPISGHTSVYWYQQALGLGLQFLLWYDEGEERNRGNFPPRFSGRQFPNYSSELNVNALELEDSALYLCASSNEGGLYQPQHFGDGTRLSIL.

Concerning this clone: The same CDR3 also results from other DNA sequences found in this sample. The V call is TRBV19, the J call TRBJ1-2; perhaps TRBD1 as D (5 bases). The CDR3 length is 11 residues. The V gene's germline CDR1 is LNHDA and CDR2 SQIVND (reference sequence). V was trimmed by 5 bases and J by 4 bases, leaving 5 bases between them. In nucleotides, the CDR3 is TGTGCCAGTAGTGACAGCTATGGCTACACCTTC. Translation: CASSDSYGYTF.

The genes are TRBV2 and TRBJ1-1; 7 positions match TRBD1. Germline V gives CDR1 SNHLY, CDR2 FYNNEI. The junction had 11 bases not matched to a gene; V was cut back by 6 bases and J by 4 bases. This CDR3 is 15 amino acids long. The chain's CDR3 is CASSLTVTGSTEAFF. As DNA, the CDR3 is TGTGCCAGCAGCCTAACCGTGACAGGGTCCACTGAAGCTTTCTTT.

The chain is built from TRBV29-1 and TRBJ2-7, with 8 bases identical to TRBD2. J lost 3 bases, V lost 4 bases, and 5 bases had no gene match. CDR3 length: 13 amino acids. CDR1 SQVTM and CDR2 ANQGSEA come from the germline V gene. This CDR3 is CSVVEGTSYEQYF. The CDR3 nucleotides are TGCAGCGTTGTGGAGGGGACTAGCTACGAGCAGTACTTC.

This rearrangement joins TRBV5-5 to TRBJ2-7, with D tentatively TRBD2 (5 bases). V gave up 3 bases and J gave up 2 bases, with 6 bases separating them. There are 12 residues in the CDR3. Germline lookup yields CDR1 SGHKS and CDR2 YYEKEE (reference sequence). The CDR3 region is CASSSGTYEQYF. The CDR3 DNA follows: TGTGCCAGCAGCTCCGGGACCTACGAGCAGTACTTC.

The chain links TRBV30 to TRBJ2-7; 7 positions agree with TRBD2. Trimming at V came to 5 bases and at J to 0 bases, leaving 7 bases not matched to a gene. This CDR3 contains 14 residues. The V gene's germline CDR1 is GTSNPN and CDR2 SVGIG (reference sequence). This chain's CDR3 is CAWGPSGSSYEQYF. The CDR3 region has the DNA TGTGCCTGGGGCCCTAGCGGCAGCTCCTACGAGCAGTACTTC.

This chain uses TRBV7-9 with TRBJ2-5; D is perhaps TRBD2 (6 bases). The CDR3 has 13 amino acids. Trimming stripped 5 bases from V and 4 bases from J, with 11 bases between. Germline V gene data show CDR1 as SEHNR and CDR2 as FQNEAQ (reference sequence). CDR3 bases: TGTGCCAGCAGCGTTCAGGGAGGAGAGACCCAGTACTTC. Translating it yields CASSVQGGETQYF.

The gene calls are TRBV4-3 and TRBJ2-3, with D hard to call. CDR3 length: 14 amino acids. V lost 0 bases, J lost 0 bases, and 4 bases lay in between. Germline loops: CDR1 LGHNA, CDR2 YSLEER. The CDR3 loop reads CASSQDMSTDTQYF. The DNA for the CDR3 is TGCGCCAGCAGCCAAGATATGAGCACAGATACGCAGTATTTT.

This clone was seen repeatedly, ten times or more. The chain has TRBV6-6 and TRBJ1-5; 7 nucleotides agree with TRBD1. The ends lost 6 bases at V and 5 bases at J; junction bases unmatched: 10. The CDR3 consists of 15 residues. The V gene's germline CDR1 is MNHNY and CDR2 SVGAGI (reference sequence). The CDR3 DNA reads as TGTGCCAGCAGAAGCGGACAGGTCAGATATCAGCCCCAGCATTTT. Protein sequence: CASRSGQVRYQPQHF.

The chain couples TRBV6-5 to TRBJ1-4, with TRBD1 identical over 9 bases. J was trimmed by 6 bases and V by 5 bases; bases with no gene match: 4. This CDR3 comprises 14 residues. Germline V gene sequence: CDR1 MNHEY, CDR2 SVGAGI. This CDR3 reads CASSEGTGYEKLFF. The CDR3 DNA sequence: TGTGCCAGCAGTGAAGGGACAGGGTATGAAAAACTGTTTTTT.

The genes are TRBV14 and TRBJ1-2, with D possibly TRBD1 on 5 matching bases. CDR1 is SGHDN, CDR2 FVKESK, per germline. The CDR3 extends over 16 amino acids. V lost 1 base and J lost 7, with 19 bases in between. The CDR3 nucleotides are TGTGCCAGCAGCCAAGTAAACAGGCCGGGAGCGGGTGGCTACACCTTC. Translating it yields CASSQVNRPGAGGYTF.

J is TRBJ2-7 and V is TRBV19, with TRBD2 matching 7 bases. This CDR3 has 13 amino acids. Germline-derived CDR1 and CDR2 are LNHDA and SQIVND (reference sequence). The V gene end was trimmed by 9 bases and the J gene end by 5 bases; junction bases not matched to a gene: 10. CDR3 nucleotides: TGTGCCAGCTCCTGGACTAGTATCCACGAGCAGTACTTC. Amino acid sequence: CASSWTSIHEQYF.

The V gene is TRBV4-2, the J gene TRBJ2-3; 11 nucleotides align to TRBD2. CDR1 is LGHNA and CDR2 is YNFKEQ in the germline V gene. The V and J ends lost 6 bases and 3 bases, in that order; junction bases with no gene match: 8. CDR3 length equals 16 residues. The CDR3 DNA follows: TGTGCCAGCAGACGGGGACTAGCGGAAATGACAGATACGCAGTATTTT. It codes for CASRRGLAEMTDTQYF.

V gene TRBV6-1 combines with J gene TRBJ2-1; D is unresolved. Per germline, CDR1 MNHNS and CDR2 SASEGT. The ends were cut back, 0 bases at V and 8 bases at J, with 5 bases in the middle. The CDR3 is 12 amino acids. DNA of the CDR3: TGTGCCAGCAGTGAAGCGTTCTATGAGCAGTTCTTC. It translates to CASSEAFYEQFF.

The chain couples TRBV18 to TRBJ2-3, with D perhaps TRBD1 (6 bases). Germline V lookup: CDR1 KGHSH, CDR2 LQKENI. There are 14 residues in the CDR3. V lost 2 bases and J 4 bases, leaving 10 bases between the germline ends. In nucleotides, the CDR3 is TGTGCCAGCTCACCAAGACAGGCAGCAGATACGCAGTATTTT. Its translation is CASSPRQAADTQYF.

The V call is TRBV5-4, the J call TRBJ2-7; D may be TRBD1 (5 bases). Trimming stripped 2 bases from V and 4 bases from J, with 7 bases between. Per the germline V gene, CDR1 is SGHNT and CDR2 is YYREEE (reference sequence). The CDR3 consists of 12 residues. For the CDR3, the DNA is TGTGCCAGCAGCTTACAGGATTACGAGCAGTACTTC. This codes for CASSLQDYEQYF.

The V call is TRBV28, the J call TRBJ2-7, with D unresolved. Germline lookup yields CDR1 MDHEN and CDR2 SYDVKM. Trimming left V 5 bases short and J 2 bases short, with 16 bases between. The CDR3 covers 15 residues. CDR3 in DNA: TGTGCCAGCAGTCCCCCCGGGTCCATTACCTACGAGCAGTACTTC. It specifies CASSPPGSITYEQYF.